The source of this TCR beta chain is a study of T-cell memory formation after mild COVID-19. Study as a whole: TCR clusters were largely donor specific. Study results and limitations: Among contracting clones, CD4+ were mainly CM/EM and CD8+ enriched in EMRA.

Germline CDR1 and CDR2: SGHTA and FQGTGA. The CDR3 contains 13 residues. The germline V and J ends were trimmed by 1 base and 6 bases, with 9 bases remaining between them. There are a few counts of this clonotype. Its specificity is unknown. TCR alpha and TCR beta cDNA libraries carrying sample barcodes and UMIs came from 5'RACE with constant-segment primers. TCRdb called the 5' RACE reads again in MiXCR, with one record for every CDR3 protein. This sample has about 200,000 distinct CDR3 sequences, with over 9.5% found just once. The sequence came from a man aged 18-30 years who had mild COVID-19 (a few samples of this study predate the infection). Cell type and time point are not known. Sequencing was carried out using PBMCs or a T cell subset sorted from them (not recorded which). This chain connects TRBV7-3 to TRBJ1-1, with unresolved D. CDR3 bases: TGTGCCAGCAGCTTAAGTAAGATCTCTGAAGCTTTCTTT. Protein sequence: CASSLSKISEAFF.